The rows below give T cell receptor beta chains drawn from one sample of a study of tumor-infiltrating lymphocytes in primary liver carcinoma. TCRdb independently ran MiXCR on the multiplex PCR reads; one entry per CDR3 protein. The sample holds under 110,000 distinct CDR3 sequences, under 70% seen once. Sequenced sample: liver tumor tissue from sampling region 2. The receptors derive from an older woman with primary liver carcinoma and hepatitis B virus infection. The CDR3 runs from the conserved cysteine through the conserved F or W. A D gene is named only where the DNA matches it firmly. Clone size is not always given. Where it is, it says once, few, many or a class for expanded clones.

V,D,size,J,CDR3,DNA
TRBV10-3,-,-,TRBJ2-3,CAISENTDTQYF,TGTGCCATCAGTGAGAACACAGATACGCAGTATTTT
TRBV7-8,-,-,TRBJ2-1,CISSPRPGSYNEQFF,TGTATCAGCAGCCCCCGGCCGGGCTCCTACAATGAGCAGTTCTTC
TRBV4-1,-,many,TRBJ1-2,CASSDRTDSNYGYTF,TGCGCCAGCAGCGACCGGACAGATTCTAACTATGGCTACACCTTC
TRBV10-3,-,-,TRBJ2-7,CAISEGLSYEQYF,TGTGCCATCAGTGAAGGCCTCTCCTACGAGCAGTACTTC
TRBV11-2,TRBD2,-,TRBJ2-2,CASSLVTSEITGELVF,TGTGCCAGCAGCTTAGTAACTAGCGAGATAACCGGGGAGCTTGTTTTT
TRBV11-2,TRBD2,medium-sized,TRBJ2-2,CASSLGLAGPGELFF,TGTGCCAGCAGCTTAGGGCTAGCGGGACCCGGGGAGCTGTTTTTT
TRBV11-2,-,-,TRBJ2-5,CASSLGLGLRETQCF,TGTGCCAGCAGCTTGGGGCTGGGATTGCGAGAGACCCAGTGCTTC
TRBV2,-,many,TRBJ2-3,CASSGSIRTDTQYF,TGTGCCAGCAGTGGAAGCATAAGGACAGATACGCAGTATTTT
TRBV11-2,-,-,TRBJ2-7,CTSSPIPLTHEQYF,TGCACCAGTAGCCCGATACCCCTCACCCACGAGCAGTACTTC
TRBV5-6,-,many,TRBJ2-4,CASTKQLRDIQYF,TGTGCCAGCACCAAACAATTGAGAGACATTCAGTACTTC
TRBV4-2,TRBD2,-,TRBJ2-3,CASSQDWTSRSSGSDTQYF,TGTGCCAGCAGCCAAGATTGGACTAGCAGGAGCTCGGGCTCAGATACGCAGTATTTT
TRBV28,-,-,TRBJ2-1,CASSLVHEGFF,TGTGCCAGCAGTTTGGTGCATGAGGGGTTCTTC
TRBV4-1,TRBD2,many,TRBJ2-3,CASAGSGRYAF,TGCGCCAGCGCAGGAAGCGGGAGGTATGCTTTT
TRBV2,-,-,TRBJ1-1,CASSAKGGTEAFF,TGTGCCAGCAGTGCCAAGGGGGGCACTGAAGCTTTCTTT
TRBV4-1,-,-,TRBJ2-1,CANSQENGRKFF,TGCGCCAACAGCCAAGAGAATGGGAGAAAGTTCTTC
TRBV6-5,-,-,TRBJ1-5,CASVRGNQPQHF,TGTGCCAGCGTACGGGGGAATCAGCCCCAGCATTTT
TRBV28,TRBD1,many,TRBJ2-7,CASSKLQGARAYEQYF,TGTGCCAGCAGTAAACTACAGGGGGCGAGGGCCTACGAGCAGTACTTC
TRBV5-8,TRBD1,many,TRBJ2-5,CASSFRTGGVETQYF,TGTGCCAGCAGCTTCCGGACAGGGGGCGTGGAGACCCAGTACTTC
TRBV29-1,TRBD1,many,TRBJ2-5,CSVEQQGGETQYF,TGCAGCGTTGAACAACAGGGGGGAGAGACCCAGTACTTC
TRBV9,TRBD1,few,TRBJ2-1,CASSLGQGAHNEQFF,TGTGCCAGCAGCCTGGGACAGGGGGCCCACAATGAGCAGTTCTTC
TRBV4-1,-,-,TRBJ2-2,CVSSQPTTPRGELFF,TGTGTCAGCAGCCAACCTACCACCCCCCGCGGGGAGCTGTTTTTT
TRBV2,TRBD2,-,TRBJ2-7,CASSASSGRYEQYF,TGTGCCAGCAGTGCCTCTAGCGGGCGCTACGAGCAGTACTTC
TRBV11-2,TRBD2,-,TRBJ2-1,CTSSDGQGGLAGGFNEQFF,TGTACCAGCAGTGACGGACAGGGGGGACTAGCGGGAGGATTCAATGAGCAGTTCTTC
TRBV11-3,TRBD2,-,TRBJ2-1,CASSLQSEGTSGSYEQFF,TGTGCCAGTAGCTTACAAAGTGAGGGGACTAGCGGGAGCTATGAGCAGTTCTTC
TRBV5-1,TRBD2,-,TRBJ2-3,CASNLEMRGGDMQFF,TGCGCCAGCAACTTGGAGATGCGGGGGGGAGATATGCAGTTTTTT
TRBV11-2,TRBD1,-,TRBJ2-1,CASSFTSQGAVNEQSF,TGTGCCAGCAGCTTCACCTCTCAGGGGGCGGTTAATGAGCAGTCCTTC
TRBV12-3/TRBV12-4,TRBD1,many,TRBJ1-1,CASSIRDSLLREAFF,TGTGCCAGCAGTATCCGGGACAGTCTCTTAAGGGAAGCTTTCTTT
TRBV5-1,TRBD1,-,TRBJ2-6,CVSSLGQDSGANVLTF,TGCGTCAGCAGCCTAGGACAGGACTCTGGGGCCAACGTCCTGACTTTC
TRBV19,-,-,TRBJ1-1,CASSARGGTRTEAFF,TGTGCCAGTAGCGCCAGGGGTGGTACGCGCACTGAAGCTTTCTTT
TRBV11-2,-,medium-sized,TRBJ2-7,CASSFGGAPYEQYF,TGTGCCAGCAGCTTTGGGGGGGCCCCCTACGAGCAGTACTTC
TRBV11-2,-,-,TRBJ1-1,CASSLERPSETFF,TGTGCCAGCAGCTTAGAGAGGCCCTCCGAAACTTTCTTT
TRBV5-1,TRBD1,-,TRBJ1-4,CASSIGQVNEKLFF,TGCGCCAGCAGCATCGGACAGGTTAATGAAAAACTGTTTTTT
TRBV6-5,-,-,TRBJ1-1,CASGYEVDTEAFF,TGTGCCAGCGGTTACGAAGTGGACACTGAAGCTTTCTTT
TRBV11-2,-,-,TRBJ2-7,CTSSLDGPYSEQCF,TGTACCAGCAGCTTAGATGGACCCTATAGCGAGCAGTGCTTC
TRBV29-1,-,many,TRBJ2-1,CSANGGKEGSHDEQFF,TGCAGCGCCAACGGCGGGAAAGAAGGGAGTCACGATGAGCAGTTCTTC
TRBV28,-,-,TRBJ1-5,CASTTYGSQPQHF,TGTGCCAGCACCACGTACGGGAGTCAGCCCCAGCATTTT
TRBV5-1,TRBD2,many,TRBJ2-7,CASSLSTSGSYEQYF,TGCGCCAGCAGCTTGTCGACTAGCGGGAGCTACGAGCAGTACTTC
TRBV7-3,-,few,TRBJ2-1,CASSLRAPGAGRLDNEQFF,TGTGCCAGCAGCTTAAGGGCCCCTGGGGCGGGACGGCTCGACAATGAGCAGTTCTTC
TRBV6-1,-,once,TRBJ2-2,CASSEGGRHAGELIF,TGTGCCAGCAGTGAAGGGGGGAGGCACGCCGGGGAGCTGATTTTT
TRBV7-9,TRBD1,-,TRBJ2-6,CASSRWDREYSGANVLTF,TGTGCCAGCAGCCGTTGGGACAGGGAGTACTCTGGGGCCAACGTCCTGACTTTC
TRBV30,TRBD2,many,TRBJ2-1,CAWSVGLAGAPRQFF,TGTGCCTGGAGTGTAGGGCTAGCGGGAGCCCCGCGGCAGTTCTTC
TRBV6-6,-,-,TRBJ1-3,CASSYSTGGKTIYF,TGTGCCAGCAGTTACTCCACGGGTGGGAAGACCATATATTTT
TRBV2,-,-,TRBJ2-2,CASYPRVQGTGELFF,TGTGCCAGTTACCCTCGGGTCCAGGGGACCGGGGAGCTGTTTTTT
TRBV27,-,-,TRBJ1-4,CASSLLLGDEKLFF,TGTGCCAGCAGTTTACTTCTCGGGGATGAAAAACTGTTTTTT
TRBV20-1,-,-,TRBJ2-3,CSGRAASTDTQYF,TGCAGTGGTAGGGCTGCTAGCACAGATACGCAGTATTTT
TRBV5-5,-,-,TRBJ2-1,CANCLRQDPYNEQFF,TGTGCCAACTGCTTGCGGCAGGACCCCTACAATGAGCAGTTCTTC
TRBV6-6,-,-,TRBJ1-1,CAISREWEAFF,TGTGCCATCTCTAGGGAGTGGGAAGCTTTCTTT
TRBV6-6,-,-,TRBJ2-7,CASKQDSSTYEQYF,TGTGCCAGCAAACAAGACAGTTCCACCTACGAGCAGTATTTC
TRBV6-1,-,-,TRBJ2-1,CASSEGEEYEQFF,TGTGCCAGCAGTGAAGGGGAGGAGTATGAGCAGTTCTTC
TRBV6-2/TRBV6-3,-,-,TRBJ1-1,CASSYPRAGRNTEAFF,TGTGCCAGCAGTTACCCGCGGGCAGGAAGGAACACTGAAGCTTTCTTT